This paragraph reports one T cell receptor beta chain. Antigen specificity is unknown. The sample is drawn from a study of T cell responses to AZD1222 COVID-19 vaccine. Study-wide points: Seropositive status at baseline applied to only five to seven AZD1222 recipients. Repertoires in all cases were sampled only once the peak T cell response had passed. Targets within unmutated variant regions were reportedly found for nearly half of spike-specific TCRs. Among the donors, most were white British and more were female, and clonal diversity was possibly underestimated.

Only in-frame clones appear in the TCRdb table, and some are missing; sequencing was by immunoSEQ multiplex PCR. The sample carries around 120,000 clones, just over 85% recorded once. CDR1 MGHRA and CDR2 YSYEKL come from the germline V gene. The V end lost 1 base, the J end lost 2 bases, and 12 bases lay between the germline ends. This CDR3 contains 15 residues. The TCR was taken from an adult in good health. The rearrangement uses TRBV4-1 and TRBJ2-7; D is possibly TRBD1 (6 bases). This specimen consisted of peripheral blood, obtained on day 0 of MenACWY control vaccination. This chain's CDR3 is CASSQAGTKTYEQYF. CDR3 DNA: TGCGCCAGCAGCCAAGCCGGGACAAAGACCTACGAGCAGTACTTC.